This is a list of T cell receptor beta chains from one sample in a study of shared clonotypes between healthy human individuals. Method: immunoSEQ multiplex PCR; TCRdb's copy keeps in-frame clones and lacks some. The repertoire includes some 2,500,000 clones, 85% to 95% of them detected once, and 0.3% to 0.4% sits in the top ten. The sequenced sample was naive CD4+ T cells from PBMCs. The receptors were gathered from a young man in good health. Some clones in this sample may be carry-over from other donors' samples. Both conserved end residues are part of each CDR3. Fields, in order: D gene, clone size, V gene, J gene, CDR3 DNA, CDR3 protein. The D gene is left open where the match is weak. Not all rows give a size; the values are once, few, many and, for expanded clones, a class.

>.|.|TRBV5-6|TRBJ1-6
TGTGCCAGCAGCTTGGGCGGAAATAATTCACCCCTCCACTTT
CASSLGGNNSPLHF
>TRBD1|once|TRBV5-5|TRBJ2-2
TGTGCCAGCAGCAGATGGACAGGGGGTACCGGGGAGCTGTTTTTT
CASSRWTGGTGELFF
>.|few|TRBV27|TRBJ1-1
TGTGCCAGCAGTTCCGGGGTGTGGGGCACTGAAGCTTTCTTT
CASSSGVWGTEAFF
>.|.|TRBV28|TRBJ2-3
TGTGCCAGCAGCTTGGGGGGCCCGGCAGATACGCAGTATTTT
CASSLGGPADTQYF
>.|.|TRBV7-2|TRBJ2-2
TGTGCCAGCAGCCCCTACCACGGGAACCCCGGGGAGCTGTTTTTT
CASSPYHGNPGELFF
>.|few|TRBV7-9|TRBJ1-1
TGTGCCAGCAGCGCAGAGGTTGTCCCTGAAGCTTTCTTT
CASSAEVVPEAFF
>TRBD1|.|TRBV11-2|TRBJ2-7
TGTGCCAGCAGCTTAGTTCCGACAGGGGGCGGCGAGCAGTACTTC
CASSLVPTGGGEQYF
>.|.|TRBV6-5|TRBJ1-4
TGTGCCACTAGGGGGGACGGTGAAAAACTGTTTTTT
CATRGDGEKLFF
>.|.|TRBV2|TRBJ1-5
TGTGCCAGCAGGGAACTCCTGGGGGACTATCATCAGCCCCAGCATTTT
CASRELLGDYHQPQHF
>.|.|TRBV5-1|TRBJ2-1
TGCGCCAGCAGCTTGGTACCGAATTACAATGAGCAGTTCTTC
CASSLVPNYNEQFF
>TRBD1|.|TRBV27|TRBJ1-2
TGTGCCAGCAGTAAGGGACAGCCCTATGGCTACACCTTC
CASSKGQPYGYTF
>TRBD1|.|TRBV30|TRBJ1-6
TGTGCCTGGAGGGAGGGGACAGGGTCGTGGAATTCACCCCTCCACTTT
CAWREGTGSWNSPLHF
>TRBD2|.|TRBV5-4|TRBJ2-1
TGTGCCAGCAGCTTGGGGGGGACTAGCGGGAGTAATGAGCAGTTCTTC
CASSLGGTSGSNEQFF
>.|.|TRBV30|TRBJ2-7
TGTGCCTGGAGTGTAAGGCAGGGGAACGGCGAGCAGTACTTC
CAWSVRQGNGEQYF
>TRBD1|.|TRBV28|TRBJ2-3
TGTGCCAGCAGTTTATATAGGGGGCGCGCAGATACGCAGTATTTT
CASSLYRGRADTQYF
>.|.|TRBV9|TRBJ2-1
TGTGCCAGCAGCGTAGATGGTAGCGTCGGCTCCTACAATGAGCAGTTCTTC
CASSVDGSVGSYNEQFF
>.|.|TRBV7-3|TRBJ2-1
TGTGCCAGCAGTCGCCCAGGGGGGAGAGAAAATGAGCAGTTCTTC
CASSRPGGRENEQFF
>.|.|TRBV19|TRBJ1-1
TGTGCCAGTAGTATCACCGCCTCAAAGGCTTTCTTT
CASSITASKAFF
>TRBD2|.|TRBV28|TRBJ2-2
TGTGCCAGCAGTTATCTAGCGGGAGGGCCCACCGGGGAGCTGTTTTTT
CASSYLAGGPTGELFF
>.|.|TRBV28|TRBJ1-1
TGTGCCAGCAGTTTACCGGGCCCGAACACTGAAGCTTTCTTT
CASSLPGPNTEAFF
>TRBD2|.|TRBV10-3|TRBJ2-4
TGTGCCATCAGTGAGCTTCCAGCGGGAGGGGGGGACATTCAGTACTTC
CAISELPAGGGDIQYF
>TRBD1|.|TRBV28|TRBJ1-4
TGTGCCAGCAGCCTTCTCGCAGGGGGGAGGGAAAAACTGTTTTTT
CASSLLAGGREKLFF
>TRBD1|few|TRBV30|TRBJ1-5
TGTGCCTGGAGTGTAGGGCAGGCTTGGACAGGGAATCAGCCCCAGCATTTT
CAWSVGQAWTGNQPQHF
>TRBD1|.|TRBV11-2|TRBJ2-7
TGTGCCAGCAGCTTAGAGTGGACAGGGGGCTACGAGCAGTACTTC
CASSLEWTGGYEQYF
>.|few|TRBV5-1|TRBJ2-2
TGCGCCAGCAGCTTGGACAGCTCGAACACCGGGGAGCTGTTTTTT
CASSLDSSNTGELFF
>.|.|TRBV7-2|TRBJ2-1
TGTGCCAGCAGCCCCAGGCGACTGCCCAACAATGAGCAGTTCTTC
CASSPRRLPNNEQFF
>.|once|TRBV27|TRBJ1-2
TGTGCCAGCAGTTTATCCCCGAGGGCAGTATATGGCTACACCTTC
CASSLSPRAVYGYTF
>TRBD1|.|TRBV2|TRBJ2-6
TGTGCCAGCAACGGACAGGGGGCGCTTTCCGGGGCCAACGTCCTGACTTTC
CASNGQGALSGANVLTF
>.|.|TRBV4-1|TRBJ2-1
TGCGCCAGCAGCCAAGACCCACGGGGGGCGCAGGGATCAGTGGGCGAGCAGTTCTTC
CASSQDPRGAQGSVGEQFF
>.|.|TRBV10-3|TRBJ2-1
TGTGCCATCAGTGACGGACTAGGGGGCAATGAGCAGTTCTTC
CAISDGLGGNEQFF
>TRBD1|.|TRBV7-8|TRBJ2-5
TGTGCCAGGGGGTCTGACAGGGGGCTGAATAAGGAGACCCAGTACTTC
CARGSDRGLNKETQYF
>TRBD2|.|TRBV6-1|TRBJ2-7
TGTGCCAGCAGTGTGCGGACTAGCTCCTACGAGCAGTACTTC
CASSVRTSSYEQYF
>TRBD1|.|TRBV5-1|TRBJ1-5
TGCGCCAGCAGCTTGGAAGCTCCGGGACAGCGCAATCAGCCCCAGCATTTT
CASSLEAPGQRNQPQHF
>.|.|TRBV5-4|TRBJ2-7
TGTGCCAGCAGCTTGGGTCCCGGGGGCGTAGCCTACGAGCAGTACTTC
CASSLGPGGVAYEQYF
>TRBD2|.|TRBV4-1|TRBJ2-7
TGCGCCAGCAGTTCTAGACTAGCGGGTTACGAGCAGTACTTC
CASSSRLAGYEQYF
>TRBD1|.|TRBV29-1|TRBJ1-1
TGCAGCGTCGCGGGACAGATCATGAACACTGAAGCTTTCTTT
CSVAGQIMNTEAFF
>.|.|TRBV2|TRBJ2-7
TGTGCCAGCAGTGAAGCGCTCTTATCGGGCTACGAGCAGTACTTC
CASSEALLSGYEQYF
>.|once|TRBV2|TRBJ2-7
TGTGCCAGCAGTGAGAGGGGCTACGAGCAGTACTTC
CASSERGYEQYF
>TRBD1|.|TRBV7-2|TRBJ2-1
TGTGCCAGCAGCTCCTTGAGGACAGGGCGGAATGAGCAGTTCTTC
CASSSLRTGRNEQFF
>TRBD2|.|TRBV5-1|TRBJ2-1
TGCGCCAGCAGCTTGGTCCTACTGACTAGCGGGGCAAGGAATGAGCAGTTCTTC
CASSLVLLTSGARNEQFF
>.|.|TRBV7-7|TRBJ2-5
TGTGCCAGCAGCCAGGACCGAACCGGGAAGACCCAGTACTTC
CASSQDRTGKTQYF
>TRBD1|.|TRBV6-5|TRBJ1-1
TGTGCCAGCAGCGCGGGACAGGGGGCGAACACTGAAGCTTTCTTT
CASSAGQGANTEAFF
>.|.|TRBV7-9|TRBJ1-1
TGTGCCAGCAGCTACCCACAGGGGAACACTGAAGCTTTCTTT
CASSYPQGNTEAFF
>.|.|TRBV7-3|TRBJ2-3
TGTGCCAGCAGCCCTAGCAGGAGTGCCGCAGATACGCAGTATTTT
CASSPSRSAADTQYF
>.|.|TRBV10-3|TRBJ2-2
TGTGCCATCAGAAGGGGTGCAGGGACTGGTAGCACGAACACCGGGGAGCTGTTTTTT
CAIRRGAGTGSTNTGELFF
>TRBD1|.|TRBV28|TRBJ1-5
TGTGCCAGCAGTACCCCTGACAGGGGATTCAATCAGCCCCAGCATTTT
CASSTPDRGFNQPQHF
>.|.|TRBV9|TRBJ2-3
TGTGCCAGCAGCGCGCGAACGACAGGGACTTCCACAGATACGCAGTATTTT
CASSARTTGTSTDTQYF
>.|few|TRBV6-5|TRBJ2-2
TGTGCCAGCAGGGATACTTTCGGGGAGCTGTTTTTT
CASRDTFGELFF
>.|.|TRBV18|TRBJ2-5
TGTGCCAGCTCACCGGGTTCACAAGAGACCCAGTACTTC
CASSPGSQETQYF
>.|.|TRBV11-2|TRBJ1-5
TGTGCCAGCAGCTTGTCAAGAGATCAGCCCCAGCATTTT
CASSLSRDQPQHF
>.|.|TRBV7-3|TRBJ2-3
TGTGCCAGCAGCCCCGGGAGGGGGACAGGGCAGTATTTT
CASSPGRGTGQYF
>.|few|TRBV7-3|TRBJ1-1
TGTGCCAGCAGCTCTCGATTGAACACTGAAGCTTTCTTT
CASSSRLNTEAFF
>.|.|TRBV28|TRBJ2-7
TGTGCCAGCAGACCCGGGACACCCAGCGAGCAGTACTTC
CASRPGTPSEQYF
>TRBD1|once|TRBV11-2|TRBJ2-1
TGTGCCAGCAGCTACAGACAGGGCGATGAGCAGTTCTTC
CASSYRQGDEQFF